The clone carrying this T cell receptor beta chain was observed at least ten times. This record comes from a study of blood T cells in healthy people across ages. The germline V gene has CDR1 SQVTM and CDR2 ANQGSEA. Trimming pared 6 bases from V and 4 bases from J, leaving 15 bases between. The CDR3 contains 13 residues. The authors ran a second PCR of about 7 to 12 cycles using a sample-barcoded 5' primer and a J-beta primer mix. TCRdb analysed the 5' RACE reads with MiXCR anew, one entry per CDR3 protein. Here the sample spans 1,800,000 or so distinct CDR3 sequences, approximately 40% being singletons.

This clonotype originated in a human donor in good health. The sequencing input was blood. This chain links TRBV29-1 with TRBJ1-2; D remains unclear. The CDR3 bases are TGCAGCGTACTAGGACCCCTGGGCTATGGCTACACCTTC. This gives the protein CSVLGPLGYGYTF.